This TCR beta chain was identified in a study of beta chain features in type 1 diabetes. The entirety of the isolated RNA underwent reverse transcription, so expressed TCRB transcripts were sequenced. Data came from immunoSEQ multiplex PCR; TCRdb stores just in-frame clones and leaves some out. The table shows over 300,000 clones, with approximately 9.9% occurring only once. To note about this clone: Its antigen remains unknown.

V trimming: 7 bases; J trimming: 4 bases; junction bases outside the gene matches: 5. The CDR3 has 14 residues. Per germline, CDR1 MNHEY and CDR2 SVGAGI. Notes on the study in general: Shorter templates may be favored by PCR, equally so in patients and controls. These data did not resolve whether HLA type affects TCRB rearrangement. Shortening of TCRB CDR3s, moderate but significant, appeared in all four CD4+ subsets of Type 1 diabetes patients.

This sequence originates from a man aged 30 to 39 with type 1 diabetes. The V call is TRBV6-5, the J call TRBJ1-1; 11 nucleotides agree with TRBD1. What was sequenced was central memory CD4+ T cells from blood. The CDR3 loop is CASNSGTGGTEAFF. In DNA, the CDR3 is TGTGCCAGCAACTCCGGGACAGGGGGCACTGAAGCTTTCTTT.